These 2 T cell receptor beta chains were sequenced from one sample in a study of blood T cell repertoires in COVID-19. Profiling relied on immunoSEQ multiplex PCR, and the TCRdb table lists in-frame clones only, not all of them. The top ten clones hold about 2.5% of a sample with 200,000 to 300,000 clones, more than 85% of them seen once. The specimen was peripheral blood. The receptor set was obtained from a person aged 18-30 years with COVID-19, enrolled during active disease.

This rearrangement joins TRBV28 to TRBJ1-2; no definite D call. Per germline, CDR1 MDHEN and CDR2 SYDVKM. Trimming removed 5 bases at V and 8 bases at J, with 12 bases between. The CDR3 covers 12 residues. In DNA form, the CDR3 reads TGTGCCAGCAGTCCGCAGGTTAGAGGCTACACCTTC. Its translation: CASSPQVRGYTF.

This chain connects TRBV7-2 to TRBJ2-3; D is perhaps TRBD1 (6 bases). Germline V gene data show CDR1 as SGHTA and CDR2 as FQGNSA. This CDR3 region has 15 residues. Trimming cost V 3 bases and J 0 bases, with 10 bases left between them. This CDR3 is CASSFIRGSTDTQYF. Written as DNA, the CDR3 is TGTGCCAGCAGCTTCATTAGGGGGAGCACAGATACGCAGTATTTT. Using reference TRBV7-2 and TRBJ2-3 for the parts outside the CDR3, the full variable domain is GAGVSQSPSNKVTEKGKDVELRCDPISGHTALYWYRQSLGQGLEFLIYFQGNSAPDKSGLPSDRFSAERTGGSVSTLTIQRTQQEDSAVYLCASSFIRGSTDTQYFGPGTRLTVL.